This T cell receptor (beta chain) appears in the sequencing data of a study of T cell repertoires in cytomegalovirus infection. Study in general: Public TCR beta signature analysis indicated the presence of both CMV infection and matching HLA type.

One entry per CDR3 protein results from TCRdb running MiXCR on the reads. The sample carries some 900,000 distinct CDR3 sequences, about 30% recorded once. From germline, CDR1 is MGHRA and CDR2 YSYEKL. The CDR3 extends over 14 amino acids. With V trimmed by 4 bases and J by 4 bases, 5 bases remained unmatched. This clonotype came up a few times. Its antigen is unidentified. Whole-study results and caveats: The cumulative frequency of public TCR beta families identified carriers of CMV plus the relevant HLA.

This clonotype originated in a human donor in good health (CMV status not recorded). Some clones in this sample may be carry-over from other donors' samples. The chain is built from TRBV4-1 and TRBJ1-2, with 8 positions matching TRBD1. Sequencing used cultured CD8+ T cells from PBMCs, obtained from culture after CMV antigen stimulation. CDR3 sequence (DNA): TGCGCCAGCAGCCGACCGGGACAGGTCTATGGCTACACCTTC. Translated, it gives CASSRPGQVYGYTF.